This TCR beta chain emerged from a study of shared clonotypes between healthy human individuals. Study-wide findings and caveats: Clonotypes which were not shared had lower generation probabilities than clonotypes that all four donors shared.

V was pared by 5 bases and J by 0 bases, with 16 bases between. Germline V gene data show CDR1 as LNHDA and CDR2 as SQIVND (reference sequence). This CDR3 region has 16 residues. Naive CD8 cells were CD45RO-negative, positively selected for CCR7, excluding terminally differentiated effector memory CD45RA+ cells. Only in-frame clones appear in the TCRdb table, and some are missing; sequencing was by immunoSEQ multiplex PCR. The repertoire includes about 2.1 million clones, over 85% of them detected once, and about 1.7% sits in the top ten. As to this clone: The antigen is unknown.

The J gene is TRBJ1-1, the V gene TRBV19; no firm D call. Sequenced sample: naive CD8+ T cells from PBMCs. This clonotype was obtained from a young man in good health. Some clones in this sample may be carry-over from other donors' samples. Here the CDR3 DNA reads TGTGCCAGTAGTCCTGGACGGGTAAGCATGAACACTGAAGCTTTCTTT. This gives the protein CASSPGRVSMNTEAFF.